This T cell receptor beta chain was identified during a study of a mutant IDH1 vaccine in newly diagnosed glioma. In its sample, this clone is large. What it binds is not known. The repertoire was sequenced with immunoSEQ multiplex PCR; TCRdb's copy has only in-frame clones and lacks some. The sample yields tens of thousands of clones, less than 85% seen once. The ends were cut back, 4 bases at V and 2 bases at J, with 20 bases in the middle. The CDR3 length is 17 residues. CDR1 is SGHKS and CDR2 is YYEKEE in the germline V gene (reference sequence). As for time point: week 47, end of study. Every vaccination contained 300 ug of the mutant IDH1 20-mer peptide and was paired with topical imiquimod. Donor diagnoses consisted of new WHO grade 3 or 4 IDH1-mutant, ATRX-lost astrocytomas. The study's findings and limits: Evidence of vaccine-induced immune responses was documented in 80% to 95% of patients.

This clonotype was sampled from a man between 18 and 29 years old with glioma. Some clones in this sample may be carry-over from other donors' samples. The chain joins TRBV5-5 to TRBJ2-3; weak D call: TRBD1 (6 bases). The specimen was PBMCs, collected from a glioma patient whose treatment included an IDH1 peptide vaccine. The CDR3 loop is CASSTGQTLGPTDTQYF. In DNA, the CDR3 is TGTGCCAGCAGCACGGGACAAACTCTAGGCCCCACAGATACGCAGTATTTT.